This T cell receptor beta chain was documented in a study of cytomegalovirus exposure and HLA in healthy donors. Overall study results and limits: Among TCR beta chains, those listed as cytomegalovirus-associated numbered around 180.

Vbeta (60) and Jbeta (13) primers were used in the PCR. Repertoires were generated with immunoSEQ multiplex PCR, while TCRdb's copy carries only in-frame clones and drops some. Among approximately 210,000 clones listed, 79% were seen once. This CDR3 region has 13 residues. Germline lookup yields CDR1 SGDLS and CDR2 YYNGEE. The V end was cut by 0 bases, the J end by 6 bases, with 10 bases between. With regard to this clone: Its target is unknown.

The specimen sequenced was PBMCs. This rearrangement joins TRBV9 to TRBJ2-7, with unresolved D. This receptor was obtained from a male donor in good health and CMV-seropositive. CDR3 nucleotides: TGTGCCAGCAGCGTAGCCCCCCCGTCCGAGCAGTACTTC. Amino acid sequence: CASSVAPPSEQYF. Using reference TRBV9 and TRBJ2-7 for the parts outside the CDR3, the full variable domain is DSGVTQTPKHLITATGQRVTLRCSPRSGDLSVYWYQQSLDQGLQFLIQYYNGEERAKGNILERFSAQQFPDLHSELNLSSLELGDSALYFCASSVAPPSEQYFGPGTRLTVT.